This T cell receptor beta chain was documented in a study of cytomegalovirus exposure and HLA in healthy donors. As regards this clone: Its antigen is unknown.

Study conclusions and caveats: Roughly uniform sequencing depth across donors was assumed, possibly incorrectly. Reports indicated that the classifier achieved high specificity and sensitivity in diagnosing cytomegalovirus status. Cytomegalovirus-associated TCR beta chains were listed, numbering some 150.

The PCR contained 60 Vbeta and 13 Jbeta primers. Assay: immunoSEQ multiplex PCR; the TCRdb copy retains only in-frame clones and omits some. Here the sample spans 210,000 or so clones, 70% to 90% being singletons. This CDR3 is built from 16 residues. The germline V gene has CDR1 ENHRY and CDR2 SYGVKD. With V trimmed by 3 bases and J by 8 bases, 10 bases remained unmatched. Donors consisted of healthy bone marrow donors. This sequence joins TRBV10-3 and TRBJ1-5, with TRBD1 matching over 10 bases. The specimen sequenced was PBMCs. The receptor's source is a girl aged 2 to 10 in good health and CMV-seronegative. In DNA, the CDR3 is TGTGCCATCAGTGACTCCCCGGGACAGGGGTCAGAGCCCCAGCATTTT. It specifies CAISDSPGQGSEPQHF.